Below, 29 T cell receptor beta chains from the same sample are listed, as sequenced in a study of blood T cell repertoires in COVID-19. Method: immunoSEQ multiplex PCR; TCRdb's copy keeps in-frame clones and lacks some. The table records approximately 260,000 clones, roughly 90% of them present only once. The sequenced sample was peripheral blood. These receptors all come from a woman aged 40 to 55 who had recovered from COVID-19.

This clone appeared a single time. This chain links TRBV7-2 with TRBJ1-5; 7 nucleotides agree with TRBD1. V lost 2 bases, J lost 5 bases, and 6 bases stayed unmatched. This CDR3 spans 15 amino acids. The germline gives CDR1 SGHTA, CDR2 FQGNSA. CDR3 in amino acids: CASSLSRGRDQPQHF. CDR3 bases: TGTGCCAGCAGCTTATCAAGGGGGCGCGATCAGCCCCAGCATTTT.

The chain couples TRBV7-9 to TRBJ2-5, with TRBD2 matching 7 bases. This CDR3 has 15 residues. The trim removed 4 bases at V and 4 bases at J, leaving 9 bases unmatched. CDR1 SEHNR and CDR2 FQNEAQ come from the germline V gene (reference sequence). The CDR3 DNA reads as TGTGCCAGCAGCTCCAGCCTCGCGGGGGTAGAGACCCAGTACTTC. Protein sequence: CASSSSLAGVETQYF.

This clone has just one count. V is TRBV28 and J is TRBJ2-5; the match to TRBD2 covers 10 bases. Germline assignment: CDR1 MDHEN and CDR2 SYDVKM. J gave up 0 bases and V 6 bases, and 7 bases lay outside the gene matches. The CDR3 sequence is 16 residues long. The CDR3 protein is CASRISGGFNQETQYF. For the CDR3, the DNA is TGTGCCAGCAGGATTAGCGGGGGGTTCAACCAAGAGACCCAGTACTTC. The variable domain in full, with the rest retrieved from reference TRBV28 and TRBJ2-5, is DVKVTQSSRYLVKRTGEKVFLECVQDMDHENMFWYRQDPGLGLRLIYFSYDVKMKEKGDIPEGYSVSREKKERFSLILESASTNQTSMYLCASRISGGFNQETQYFGPGTRLLVL.

The J gene is TRBJ1-5, the V gene TRBV6-2 or TRBV6-3, with 7 bases aligning to TRBD1. Germline V CDR1 and CDR2: MNHEY, SVGEGT. The J segment lost 4 bases and the V segment lost 5 bases, leaving 2 bases of the junction unmatched. The CDR3 has 13 residues. The CDR3 DNA reads as TGTGCCAGCAGTACAGGGGAAAATCAGCCCCAGCATTTT. Amino acid sequence: CASSTGENQPQHF.

This clone was observed a few times. The chain is built from TRBV5-1 and TRBJ2-7; weak D call: TRBD1 (5 bases). CDR3 size: 12 residues. V lost 4 bases, J lost 4 bases, and 9 bases lay in between. Germline V gives CDR1 SGHRS, CDR2 YFSETQ. CDR3 bases: TGCGCCAGCAGCCCGGACACATACGAGCAGTACTTC. Translating gives CASSPDTYEQYF.

This clone was detected once. This chain uses TRBV10-3 with TRBJ2-7; TRBD1 matches at 7 bases. CDR3 length: 13 amino acids. V shed 6 bases, J shed 0 bases, and the junction held 2 bases outside the gene matches. Germline-derived CDR1 and CDR2 are ENHRY and SYGVKD. CDR3 DNA sequence: TGTGCCATCAGGGGGGACAGCTCCTACGAGCAGTACTTC. Its translation: CAIRGDSSYEQYF.

This chain joins TRBV19 and TRBJ2-7, with D tentatively TRBD2 (5 bases). CDR3 length equals 16 residues. V was clipped by 5 bases and J by 5 bases, with 22 bases between them. CDR1 LNHDA and CDR2 SQIVND come from the germline V gene (reference sequence). The DNA of the CDR3 is TGTGCCAGTAGTCGTCCCGGGGTTCCCAACTTTGACGAGCAGTACTTC. This sequence encodes CASSRPGVPNFDEQYF.

V usage is TRBV6-5 and J usage is TRBJ2-5, with 7 nucleotides matching TRBD1. V lost 5 bases to trimming and J lost 3 bases; unmatched junction nucleotides: 3. The CDR3 runs to 13 residues. CDR1 and CDR2 from the germline V gene are MNHEY and SVGAGI. CDR3 residues: CASSQTGEETQYF. The CDR3 bases are TGTGCCAGCAGTCAAACAGGGGAAGAGACCCAGTACTTC.

In this sample, this clone turned up a few times. The sample has other DNA sequences that encode this CDR3 too. The V call is TRBV15, the J call TRBJ2-3; TRBD2 matches at 10 bases. V lost 1 base, J lost 4 bases, and 2 bases stayed unmatched. The germline gives CDR1 LNHNV, CDR2 YYDKDF (reference sequence). The CDR3 runs to 15 residues. In nucleotides, the CDR3 is TGTGCCACCAGCAGAGGAAGCGGGGGGGCAGATACGCAGTATTTT. This sequence encodes CATSRGSGGADTQYF.

The chain carries TRBV6-6 and TRBJ2-6; D possibly corresponds to TRBD1 (6 bases). Trimming removed 5 bases from V and 0 bases from J, with 26 bases in between. The CDR3 is made up of 21 amino acids. CDR1 and CDR2 (germline): MNHNY, SVGAGI (reference sequence). The CDR3 sequence is CASSGSGFGGHPLSGANVLTF. The CDR3 DNA reads TGTGCCAGCAGTGGATCCGGTTTTGGGGGACACCCTCTCTCTGGGGCCAACGTCCTGACTTTC.

This clone was found many times. The genes are TRBV11-2 and TRBJ2-7; 12 positions agree with TRBD1. CDR3 size: 16 residues. The ends lost 5 bases at V and 4 bases at J; junction bases unmatched: 9. Germline V gene data show CDR1 as SGHAT and CDR2 as FQNNGV. The CDR3 region is CASSGDRGPLWYEQYF. The CDR3 nucleotides read TGTGCCAGCAGCGGGGACAGGGGGCCTCTCTGGTACGAGCAGTACTTC.

V gene TRBV12-5 combines with J gene TRBJ1-1, with D uncertain. Deletions cut 1 base from V and 11 bases from J, with 11 bases between. The CDR3 sequence is 12 residues long. Per germline, CDR1 LGHNT and CDR2 FRNRAP. The CDR3 DNA follows: TGTGCTAGTGGTTTGGGTTGGGGAGAGGCTTTCTTT. This codes for CASGLGWGEAFF.

The chain joins TRBV29-1 to TRBJ2-3; D remains ambiguous. CDR1 and CDR2 (germline): SQVTM, ANQGSEA. V lost 4 bases to trimming and J lost 3 bases, with 8 bases between them. The CDR3 loop spans 12 amino acids. The CDR3 DNA reads as TGCAGCGTTGGAGTGATTACAGATACGCAGTATTTT. Amino acid sequence: CSVGVITDTQYF.

The V call is TRBV30, the J call TRBJ1-2, with 8 bases matching TRBD1. Germline assignment: CDR1 GTSNPN and CDR2 SVGIG (reference sequence). This CDR3 is built from 15 residues. J lost 2 bases, V lost 2 bases, and 7 bases had no gene match. The CDR3 reads CAWSPGGQVNYGYTF. As DNA, the CDR3 is TGTGCCTGGAGTCCGGGGGGACAGGTAAACTATGGCTACACCTTC.

In this sample, this clone turned up a few times. The J gene is TRBJ1-4, the V gene TRBV14, with a tentative D call TRBD1 (6 bases). The CDR3 loop spans 17 amino acids. V lost 1 base, J lost 0 bases, and 12 bases lay in between. Germline CDR1 reads SGHDN; CDR2 reads FVKESK. This chain's CDR3 is CASSQGRRTATNEKLFF. The DNA of the CDR3 is TGTGCCAGCAGCCAAGGTCGGAGGACAGCAACTAATGAAAAACTGTTTTTT.

This chain joins TRBV27 and TRBJ2-7, with 10 bases that match TRBD1. CDR3 size: 17 residues. CDR1 MNHEY and CDR2 SMNVEV come from the germline V gene (reference sequence). The junction had 12 bases not matched to a gene; V was cut back by 5 bases and J by 2 bases. This chain's CDR3 is CASSPLPGQGNAYEQYF. CDR3 nucleotide sequence: TGTGCCAGCAGTCCGCTCCCGGGACAGGGGAATGCCTACGAGCAGTACTTC.

This clone was detected once. V and J are TRBV7-3 and TRBJ1-4; 7 bases are a match to TRBD1. The CDR3 runs to 15 residues. V shed 5 bases, J shed 5 bases, and the junction held 8 bases outside the gene matches. The germline CDR1 and CDR2 sequences are SGHTA and FQGTGA. CDR3 residues: CASSVSGGLNEKLFF. The CDR3 DNA reads as TGTGCCAGCAGCGTATCAGGGGGACTCAATGAAAAACTGTTTTTT.

The chain carries TRBV11-1 and TRBJ2-1; 14 nucleotides line up with TRBD2. Germline V CDR1 and CDR2: SGHAT, FQDESV (reference sequence). CDR3 length: 15 amino acids. Unmatched junction bases numbered 4, after V lost 4 bases and J lost 8 bases. CDR3 nucleotides: TGTGCCAGCAGCTCCGGGACTAGCGGGAGTCATGAGCAGTTCTTC. This codes for CASSSGTSGSHEQFF.

The V and J genes are TRBV5-4 and TRBJ2-1, with 7 bases fitting TRBD2. V gave up 2 bases and J gave up 7 bases; unmatched junction bases: 9. CDR1 is SGHNT, CDR2 YYREEE, per germline (reference sequence). CDR3 length equals 15 residues. In DNA, the CDR3 is TGTGCCAGCAGCTTCTTCCGGGGGGAAGGGAATGAGCAGTTCTTC. Residues: CASSFFRGEGNEQFF.

The rearrangement joins TRBV4-3 to TRBJ1-4, with 10 bases lining up with TRBD1. The J segment lost 12 bases and the V segment lost 3 bases, leaving 4 bases of the junction unmatched. The CDR3 is 13 amino acids. Germline loops: CDR1 LGHNA, CDR2 YSLEER. CDR3 in DNA: TGCGCCAGCAGCCAGACAGGGGGCGCGGAACTGTTTTTT. Its protein is CASSQTGGAELFF.

In nucleotides, the CDR3 is TGTGCCAGTAGTAGGTTAGCGAGCGGCTTTGGGCAGTTCTTC. Amino acids: CASSRLASGFGQFF. The chain combines TRBV19 with TRBJ2-1; maybe TRBD2 (5 bases). This CDR3 has 14 amino acids. The germline V gene encodes CDR1 LNHDA and CDR2 SQIVND (reference sequence). V dropped 4 bases and J dropped 12 bases, with 19 bases sitting between them.

This chain joins TRBV10-2 and TRBJ2-1; 9 bases are shared with TRBD1. Germline CDR1 is WSHSY and CDR2 is SAAADI. The CDR3 runs 16 residues. Trimming at V came to 8 bases and at J to 10 bases, leaving 18 bases not matched to a gene. The CDR3 bases are TGCGCCAGCGGGGACAGGGCTCTTTCAAGGTTGAAAGAGCAGTTCTTC. Encoded protein: CASGDRALSRLKEQFF.

Regarding this clone: Within the sample, other DNA sequences also encode this same CDR3. This chain joins TRBV7-2 and TRBJ2-3; weak D call: TRBD2 (5 bases). The ends were cut back, 3 bases at V and 4 bases at J, with 8 bases in the middle. The CDR3 has 13 residues. The germline V gene has CDR1 SGHTA and CDR2 FQGNSA. The CDR3 loop is CASSFGGSDTQYF. CDR3 DNA: TGTGCCAGCAGCTTTGGAGGATCAGATACGCAGTATTTT. The variable domain in full, with the rest retrieved from reference TRBV7-2 and TRBJ2-3, is GAGVSQSPSNKVTEKGKDVELRCDPISGHTALYWYRQSLGQGLEFLIYFQGNSAPDKSGLPSDRFSAERTGGSVSTLTIQRTQQEDSAVYLCASSFGGSDTQYFGPGTRLTVL.

This rearrangement joins TRBV6-6 to TRBJ2-3; TRBD1 aligns across 9 bases. Germline CDR1 and CDR2: MNHNY and SVGAGI (reference sequence). V dropped 5 bases and J dropped 1; count of bases not matched to a gene: 10. The CDR3 sequence is 17 residues long. CDR3 nucleotides: TGTGCCAGCAGTCCTATACCACAGGGGGCCGGCACAGATACGCAGTATTTT. Protein product: CASSPIPQGAGTDTQYF.

The V call is TRBV6-2 or TRBV6-3, the J call TRBJ2-3; weak D call: TRBD2 (6 bases). The CDR3 is made up of 17 amino acids. V was cut by 3 bases and J by 4 bases, with 20 bases left in between. Germline assignment: CDR1 MNHEY and CDR2 SVGEGT. In DNA form, the CDR3 reads TGTGCCAGCAGTTATCGGGCTAGGCGGGGTTCGGCAGATACGCAGTATTTT. Translated: CASSYRARRGSADTQYF.

The genes are TRBV14 and TRBJ1-6; D is possibly TRBD1 (5 bases). In germline, CDR1 is SGHDN, CDR2 FVKESK. The V end lost 4 bases, the J end lost 7 bases, and 14 bases lay between the germline ends. CDR3 size: 15 residues. The CDR3 sequence is CASSRQGLLNSPLHF. CDR3 DNA sequence: TGTGCCAGCAGCCGGCAGGGACTTTTGAATTCACCCCTCCACTTT.

The chain links TRBV6-4 to TRBJ1-3; no clear D. This CDR3 contains 10 residues. The V gene lost 6 bases and the J gene lost 7 bases, with 4 bases spanning the gap. CDR1 is MRHNA, CDR2 SNTAGT, per germline. The CDR3 DNA follows: TGTGCCAGCAGCCAGAACACCATATATTTT. This translates into CASSQNTIYF.

The chain couples TRBV7-2 to TRBJ2-2; 9 bases are shared with TRBD2. The CDR3 loop spans 15 amino acids. Germline CDR1 SGHTA, CDR2 FQGNSA. V trimming: 2 bases; J trimming: 7 bases; junction bases outside the gene matches: 5. The CDR3 sequence: CASSLRAGGLGELFF. CDR3 in DNA: TGTGCCAGCAGCTTACGTGCGGGAGGGCTCGGGGAGCTGTTTTTT.

This clone was counted a few times. The J gene is TRBJ1-5, the V gene TRBV2; TRBD1 matches 9 bases. CDR1 is SNHLY, CDR2 FYNNEI, per germline. Germline trimming cut 6 bases from V and 4 bases from J; bases unmatched to any gene: 7. This CDR3 has 15 residues. The DNA for the CDR3 is TGTGCCAGCAGGGACGGGACAGGGTTTAATCAGCCCCAGCATTTT. It translates to CASRDGTGFNQPQHF.